One T cell receptor (beta chain) is described in this entry. Its antigen remains unidentified. No base qualities exist here, and no much larger clone lies one base off it. These data belong to a study of cytomegalovirus exposure and HLA in healthy donors (dated by TCRdb to the late 2010s). About the study as a whole: An earlier analysis of roughly 500 of the donors reported over 250 Gb of sequence data and 117 million unique TCR beta sequences obtained from around 180 million T cells. An early release that covered fewer than 750 HLA-typed donors contained approximately 300 gigabases of sequencing data and about 93 million unique TCR sequences. The genetic ancestry cluster associated with self-reported Caucasian donors included around four fifths of the roughly 380 genotyped donors. The study aimed to test whether cataloging public T cell receptors could reveal signatures of past pathogen exposure. The study profiled the T cell repertoires of around 700 subjects by immunosequencing and related them to cytomegalovirus serostatus. A separate validation cohort of over 95 different subjects was used in addition to the roughly 720-subject first cohort. The study combined high-throughput TCR immunosequencing, statistical association of individual TCRs with disease status, and machine learning to predict cytomegalovirus infection status. To study patterns of TCR occurrence, a later analysis re-analyzed previously published TCR beta repertoires from 666 donors and added high-resolution HLA genotyping. Rather than drawing on any new phenotypic data, the later analysis identified candidate immune exposures from TCR beta sequences and the way those sequences occurred across donors. An earlier analysis of 587 of the donors used high-throughput TCR beta sequencing to judge whether each TCR beta V gene segment behaved as functional or pseudogenic. Alongside the repertoire data, information on donor age, sex, ethnicity and CMV serostatus was compiled. A later genetic analysis took genome-wide SNP genotypes for about three fifths of the 666 donors and used that subset as a discovery cohort. All discovery cohort repertoires had been generated using a single sequencing platform. Class I and class II HLA loci were covered by the typing at four-digit resolution. The number of typed donors differed by locus: roughly 629-630 for A, B, C, DRB1 and DQB1; some 500 for DQA1; 606 for DPA1; and some 470 for DPB1. Because of strong linkage in the cohort, a handful of DR-DQ haplotypes were treated as single units for association and clustering. On average, roughly 240,000 unique TCR beta nucleotide sequences were sequenced per donor among 350 to 400 genotyped donors of the cohort, with around 19% of those sequences being non-productive.

Library preparation employed the immunoSEQ multiplex PCR assay. For the multiplex PCR, a mixture combining 60 forward primers for TCR Vbeta segments and 13 reverse primers for TCR Jbeta segments was used. The CDR3 region of rearranged TCR beta genes was amplified from genomic DNA with a multiplex PCR assay. Amplified TCR beta libraries were sequenced as 87-base-pair reads on the Illumina HiSeq System. Processing in the source paper ran as follows. Across the 666 repertoires, a later analysis counted tens of millions of unique TCR beta chains, approximately 10 million of which were shared by at least two donors. Raw reads were error-corrected and collapsed into unique sequences by a nearest-neighbor algorithm in which closely related sequences were merged to remove PCR and sequencing errors. V, D and J gene segments were assigned by aligning CDR3 sequences to IMGT reference sequences. For a sequence to be retained, a match of at least six nucleotides to both a V gene segment and a J gene segment was required. Rearrangements were called productive when the CDR3 lacked stop codons and stayed in frame with V and J; all others were non-productive. Following IMGT convention, CDR3 was defined as the stretch from the second conserved V-encoded cysteine up to the conserved J-encoded phenylalanine. The earlier analysis of 500 to 750 of the donors excluded any sequence lacking an unambiguous match to a single V gene segment. An earlier analysis of approximately 590 of the donors called V segments functional above 56.7% productive rearrangements and segregating when the between-donor standard deviation exceeded 5%. A statistical classification framework was built for diagnosing cytomegalovirus status from the catalog of TCR beta chain sequences. A later analysis assigned V and J genes by comparing TCR nucleotide sequences with IMGT/GENE-DB human TR gene sequences. A later analysis assigned CDR3 sequences and most-parsimonious VDJ recombination scenarios with the TCRdist pipeline. In a later analysis, each TCR beta chain was defined by its CDR3 amino acid sequence together with its V-gene family, and reads without a unique V-gene family were excluded. To address suspected cross-contamination and a sequencing artifact, a later analysis removed a few hundred highly shared, low-generation-probability nucleotide sequences. A later analysis calculated a clonal expansion index for each public chain from normalized within-repertoire ranks of inferred template counts. In a later analysis, generation probabilities were computed using a VDJ recombination model fitted to out-of-frame rearrangements, and the results were checked against IGoR. In a later analysis, TCR-TCR, TCR-HLA and TCR-CMV co-occurrence was scored with hypergeometric tests, and a repertoire-size bias correction was applied to TCR pairs. In a later analysis, false discovery rates were estimated by permuting HLA or CMV assignments 20 times. A later analysis grouped co-occurring TCRs with DBSCAN, adding TCRdist sequence similarity when clustering within HLA-allele-positive subsets. Repertoires with fewer than 30,000 or more than 120,000 public chains, plus five repertoires with anomalous nucleotide sharing, were excluded from co-occurrence clustering. TCRdb carries this immuneACCESS record with in-frame sequences only. Its versions omit some clonotypes, under half of them owing to an unresolved V gene in the studies checked, with the rest unexplained. V and J calls and clone size come straight from that table; D and trimming were deduced from the DNA. Within this sample are over 130,000 clones, with about four fifths of them counted one time only. Of the sample, 3.5% is held by the ten largest clones.

Deletion took 3 bases off V and 5 bases off J, with a span of 10 bases between the germline ends. The CDR3 starts with the cysteine, ends with the phenylalanine, and has 13 residues. Only CDR3 DNA remains: 39 bases, in frame from the first base. CDR1 and CDR2, per the germline V gene, are MGHDK and SYGVNS. Results the study describes overall, beyond this receptor: In a later analysis, most CMV-associated TCR beta chains were found to appear HLA-restricted, with HLA associations seemingly driven largely by CMV exposure. In this cohort, only TCR beta chains were sequenced, and detectable features were limited by the absence of alpha or paired-chain data. Because HLA typing was unavailable for some donors at each locus, only the typed subset was used in association tests. Because counts were too low, roughly 16 rarely observed V segments, including chromosome 9 orphons, were excluded from the earlier analysis of several hundred of the donors. A further reported finding was that TCR beta sequences accurately predicted the HLA-A and HLA-B alleles for most subjects in the first cohort. Across donors, most TCR sequences were observed very rarely, whereas some public TCRs were present in many individuals. Three of the identified cytomegalovirus-associated TCR beta chains were confirmed in vitro to be specific for cytomegalovirus antigens. An association between a missense DCLRE1C variant and V-gene and J-gene trimming of TCR beta chains was found in a later genetic analysis and replicated in an independent cohort. In a later analysis, several top co-occurrence clusters were reported to appear linked to parvovirus B19, influenza, CMV and Epstein-Barr virus. In a later analysis, HLA-associated TCR beta chains showed more clonal expansion and lower generation probabilities than non-associated chains that were equally common. The study listed 164 TCR beta chains as associated with cytomegalovirus. The authors suggested that the approach could potentially be generalized to other disease states and immunological phenotypes. According to a later genetic analysis, donors in an Asian-associated ancestry cluster had fewer N-insertions in productive TCRs than the approximately 650-donor mean. According to a later analysis, TCR association rates differed among HLA loci, with DRB1 alleles showing the most associated TCRs and HLA-C alleles showing the fewest. The sequencing pipeline was judged likely to have produced a cluster of highly shared sequence variants as a technical artifact. An earlier analysis of some 560 of the donors showed that most TCR beta V segments appeared in productive rearrangements either about 90% or about 30% of the time, which broadly matched IMGT annotations. When HLA alleles, especially DR and DQ, strongly co-occurred, attributing TCR associations to individual alleles was difficult. For the cohort, immune exposure information was limited to CMV serostatus. Correlated functional status among segregating V segments might reflect linkage disequilibrium, but an unknown experimental factor could not be ruled out. Roughly uniform sequencing depth across donors was assumed in presence/absence analyses, although this assumption may not hold. The classifier was reported to diagnose cytomegalovirus status with high specificity and sensitivity in both the original cohort and the validation cohort. Because the 87-base-pair reads could not distinguish some IMGT-functional V segments, including TRBV6-2 and TRBV6-3, those segments were excluded. Specific HLA alleles were associated with over 15,000 TCR beta sequences at a false discovery rate of 0.05 in a later analysis.

The cohort consisted of 650 to 850 healthy bone marrow donors. Cohort members were all nominally healthy when sampled, although unrecorded immune exposures were likely present. CMV serostatus was recorded as positive for about 300 and negative for 352 of the 666 cohort members, whereas no CMV serostatus was recorded for the donor in question. Each donor provided a peripheral blood sample, and peripheral blood mononuclear cells were used for TCR beta sequencing. Genomic DNA was extracted from the blood cell samples with the Qiagen DNeasy Blood Extraction Kit. The sequence came from a human donor in good health. Sequenced sample: PBMCs. In this chain, TRBV25-1 is recombined with TRBJ1-1; the D region possibly corresponds to TRBD1 (6 bases align). The DNA sequence is TGTGCCAGCAGTGATCAGGGGCTGACTGAAGCTTTCTTT. This yields the protein CASSDQGLTEAFF.